The sequence of this TCR beta chain was determined in a study of Ad26.COV2.S vaccination and SARS-CoV-2 variants (dated by TCRdb to the early 2020s). Notes on the research overall: Donors in the vaccine arm were drawn from COV1001, a multicentre, randomized, double-blind, placebo-controlled phase I-IIa trial testing Ad26.COV2.S in healthy adults. Trial participants were randomized into five groups of five: low-dose or high-dose Ad26.COV2.S given once or twice, or placebo on both occasions. TCRbeta repertoire sequencing served as the tool for gauging how specific and how broad the SARS-CoV-2-reactive T cell receptors were following Ad26.COV2.S vaccination. Dosing of Ad26.COV2.S was intramuscular, at either 5x10^10 or 1x10^11 viral particles, delivered as one shot or as two shots spaced 56 days apart. The TCR-sequenced set comprised around 30 samples: around 20 Ad26.COV2.S vaccine recipients, 5 placebo recipients and 8 SARS-CoV-2 convalescent individuals. Throughout the experiments and outcome assessment, investigators stayed blinded to trial group allocation.

With regard to this clone: Its antigen target is currently unknown. It has no much larger one-base neighbor in the sample; base qualities were not kept.

TCRbeta CDR3 regions were sequenced with the immunoSEQ Assay. After extraction, genomic DNA underwent amplification by bias-controlled multiplex PCR, followed by high-throughput sequencing. The study's processing was this. To quantify the absolute abundance of every unique TCRbeta CDR3 region, sequences were collapsed and filtered. T cell fraction was estimated by normalization of TCRbeta template counts to usable DNA, with usable DNA being measured through amplification of reference genes present in all nucleated cells. Repertoire TCRs were annotated as SARS-CoV-2-specific when V gene, CDR3 amino acid sequence and J gene were exactly matched to a known reactive TCR set. MIRA supplied the reference SARS-CoV-2 TCR set, which was filtered for enrichment in COVID-19-positive ImmuneCODE repertoires so that public or cross-reactive TCRs were removed. Using the MIRA antigens, annotated TCRs were further analysed by specific ORF or by position within an ORF. Depth was the summed frequency of annotated unique rearrangements, while breadth was defined as annotated unique rearrangements over total unique productive rearrangements. TCR breadth was compared between groups using two-sided Wilcoxon rank-sum tests. TCRdb's version of the immuneACCESS table is confined to in-frame rearrangements and falls short of the full clone set. An unresolved V gene accounts for under half of the shortfall where checked; the remainder is of unknown origin. V, J and clone size are those of that table, while D and trimming were read from the DNA. The sample profile shows 320,000 or so clones; approximately 87% of them were found once. The top ten hold 4.5% to 5.5% of the sample.

Points the paper makes about the study in general: The study was not powered for comparison of responses between vaccine doses or regimens. Higher spike-specific TCR breadth was observed in Ad26.COV2.S recipients than in placebo recipients (P = 0.0014). Vaccine and placebo recipients had comparable non-spike TCR breadth, which fits with the vaccine containing only spike. The authors noted that total T cell responses may have been underestimated by the TCR breadth and depth analyses. After vaccination, substantial breadth of spike-specific CD8+ and CD4+ T cell responses was reported.

According to the study, the label for this sample's treatment or condition signals: approximately 18 received Ad26.COV2.S at low or high dose, single or two shots; roughly 5 received placebo; per-sample allocation not given. Repertoires of vaccine and placebo recipients were sequenced from samples collected on day 63 after the first injection. Cohort 1b enrolled about two dozen adults aged 18-55 years at a single site in Boston, USA, between 29 July and 7 August 2020. As a vaccine, Ad26.COV2.S was a replication-incompetent adenovirus type 26 vector that expressed a prefusion-stabilized SARS-CoV-2 spike protein derived from the original Wuhan strain. Sequences SGHDT (CDR1) and YYEEEE (CDR2) are obtained from the germline V gene. The CDR3 runs 15 amino acids, cysteine and phenylalanine included. Just the 45-base CDR3 DNA is kept, in frame starting at base 1. Ends trimmed: V by 0 bases, J by 7 bases; bases unmatched to a gene: 8.

The rearrangement joined TRBV5-6 to TRBJ2-5; TRBD2 fits 8 bases in the junction. The TCR originated in a person between 18 and 60 years old who received the Ad26.COV2.S COVID-19 vaccine or a placebo. The source material was peripheral blood, sampled in a trial of Ad26.COV2.S vaccine versus placebo. The nucleotide sequence is TGTGCCAGCAGCTTGGGCGGGGGGATCGGAGGGACCCAGTACTTC. This yields the protein CASSLGGGIGGTQYF.